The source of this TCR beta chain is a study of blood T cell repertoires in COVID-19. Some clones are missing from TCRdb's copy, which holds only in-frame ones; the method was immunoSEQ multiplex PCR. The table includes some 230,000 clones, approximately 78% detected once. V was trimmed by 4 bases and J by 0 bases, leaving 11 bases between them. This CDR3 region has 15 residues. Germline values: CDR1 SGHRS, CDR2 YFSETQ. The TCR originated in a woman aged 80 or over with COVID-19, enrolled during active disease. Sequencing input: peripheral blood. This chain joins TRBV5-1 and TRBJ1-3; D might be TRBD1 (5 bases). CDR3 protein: CASSPRGYSGNTIYF. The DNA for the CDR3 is TGCGCCAGCAGCCCTCGGGGGTACTCTGGAAACACCATATATTTT.